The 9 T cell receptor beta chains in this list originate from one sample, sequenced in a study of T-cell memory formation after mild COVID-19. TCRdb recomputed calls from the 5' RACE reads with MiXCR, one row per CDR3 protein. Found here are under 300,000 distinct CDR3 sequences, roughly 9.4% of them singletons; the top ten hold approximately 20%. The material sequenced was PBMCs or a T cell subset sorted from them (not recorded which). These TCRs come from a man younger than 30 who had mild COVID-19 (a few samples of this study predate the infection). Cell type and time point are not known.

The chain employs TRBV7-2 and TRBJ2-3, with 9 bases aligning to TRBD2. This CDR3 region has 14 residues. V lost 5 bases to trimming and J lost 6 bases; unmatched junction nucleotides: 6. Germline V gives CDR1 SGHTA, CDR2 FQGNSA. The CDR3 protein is CASSPAGGVDTQYF. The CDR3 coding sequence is TGTGCCAGCAGCCCTGCGGGGGGGGTGGATACGCAGTATTTT.

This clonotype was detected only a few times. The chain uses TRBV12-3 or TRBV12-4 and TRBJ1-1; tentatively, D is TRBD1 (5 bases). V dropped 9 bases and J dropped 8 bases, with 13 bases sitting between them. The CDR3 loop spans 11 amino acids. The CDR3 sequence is CASFSGIEAFF. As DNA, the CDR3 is TGTGCCAGTTTTTCAGGGATCGAAGCTTTCTTT.

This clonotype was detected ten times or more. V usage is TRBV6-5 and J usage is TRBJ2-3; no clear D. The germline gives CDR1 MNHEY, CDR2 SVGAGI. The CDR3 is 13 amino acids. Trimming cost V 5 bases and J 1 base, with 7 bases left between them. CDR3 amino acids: CASSRGGTDTQYF. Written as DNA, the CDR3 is TGTGCCAGCAGTAGAGGCGGCACAGATACGCAGTATTTT.

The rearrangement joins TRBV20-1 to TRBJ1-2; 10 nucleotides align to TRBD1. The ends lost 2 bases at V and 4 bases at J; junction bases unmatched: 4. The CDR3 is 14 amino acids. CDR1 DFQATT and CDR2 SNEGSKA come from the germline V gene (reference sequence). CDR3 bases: TGCAGTGCTAGACAGACAGGGGGCTTCTATGGCTACACCTTC. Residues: CSARQTGGFYGYTF.

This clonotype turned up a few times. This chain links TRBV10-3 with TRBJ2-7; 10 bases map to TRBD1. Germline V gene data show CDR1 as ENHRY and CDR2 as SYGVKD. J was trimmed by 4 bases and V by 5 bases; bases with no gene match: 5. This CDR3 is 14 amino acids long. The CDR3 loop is CAISIDRGPYEQYF. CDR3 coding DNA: TGTGCCATCAGTATAGACAGGGGGCCTTACGAGCAGTACTTC.

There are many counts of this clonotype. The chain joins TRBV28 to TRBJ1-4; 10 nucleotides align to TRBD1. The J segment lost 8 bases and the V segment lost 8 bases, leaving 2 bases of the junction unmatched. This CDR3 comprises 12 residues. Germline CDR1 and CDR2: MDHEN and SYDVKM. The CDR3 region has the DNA TGTGCCAGCGGGACAGGGGAAGAAAAACTGTTTTTT. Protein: CASGTGEEKLFF.

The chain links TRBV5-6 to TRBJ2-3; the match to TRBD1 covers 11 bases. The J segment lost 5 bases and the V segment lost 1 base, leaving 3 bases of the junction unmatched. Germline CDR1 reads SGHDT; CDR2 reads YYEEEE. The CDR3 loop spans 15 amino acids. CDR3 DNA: TGTGCCAGCAGCTTGAGGGGGACAGGGGGAGATACGCAGTATTTT. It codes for CASSLRGTGGDTQYF.

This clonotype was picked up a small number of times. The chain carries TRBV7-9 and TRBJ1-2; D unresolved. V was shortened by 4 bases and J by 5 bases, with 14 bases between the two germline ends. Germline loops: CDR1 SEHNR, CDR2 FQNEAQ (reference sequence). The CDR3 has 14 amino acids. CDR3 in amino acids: CASSSLPAQYGYTF. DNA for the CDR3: TGTGCCAGCAGCTCGTTACCGGCGCAGTATGGCTACACCTTC. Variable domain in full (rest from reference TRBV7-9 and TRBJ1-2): DTGVSQNPRHKITKRGQNVTFRCDPISEHNRLYWYRQTLGQGPEFLTYFQNEAQLEKSRLLSDRFSAERPKGSFSTLEIQRTEQGDSAMYLCASSSLPAQYGYTFGSGTRLTVV.

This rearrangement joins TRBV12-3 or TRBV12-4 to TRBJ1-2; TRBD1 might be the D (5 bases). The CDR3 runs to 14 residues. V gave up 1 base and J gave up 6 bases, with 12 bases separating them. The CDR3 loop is CASSLDRGKNGYTF. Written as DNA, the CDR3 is TGTGCCAGCAGTTTAGATCGGGGGAAAAATGGCTACACCTTC.